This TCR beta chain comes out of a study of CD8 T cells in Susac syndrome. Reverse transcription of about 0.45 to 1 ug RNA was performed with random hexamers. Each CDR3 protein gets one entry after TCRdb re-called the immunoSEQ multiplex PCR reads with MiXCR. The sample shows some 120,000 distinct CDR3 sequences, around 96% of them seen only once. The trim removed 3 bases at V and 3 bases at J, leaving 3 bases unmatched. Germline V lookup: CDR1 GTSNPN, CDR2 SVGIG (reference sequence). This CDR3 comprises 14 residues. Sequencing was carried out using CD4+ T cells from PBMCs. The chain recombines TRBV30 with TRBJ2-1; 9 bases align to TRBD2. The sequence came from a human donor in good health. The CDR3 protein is CAWSKTSGYNEQFF. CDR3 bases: TGTGCCTGGAGCAAGACTAGCGGCTACAATGAGCAGTTCTTC.